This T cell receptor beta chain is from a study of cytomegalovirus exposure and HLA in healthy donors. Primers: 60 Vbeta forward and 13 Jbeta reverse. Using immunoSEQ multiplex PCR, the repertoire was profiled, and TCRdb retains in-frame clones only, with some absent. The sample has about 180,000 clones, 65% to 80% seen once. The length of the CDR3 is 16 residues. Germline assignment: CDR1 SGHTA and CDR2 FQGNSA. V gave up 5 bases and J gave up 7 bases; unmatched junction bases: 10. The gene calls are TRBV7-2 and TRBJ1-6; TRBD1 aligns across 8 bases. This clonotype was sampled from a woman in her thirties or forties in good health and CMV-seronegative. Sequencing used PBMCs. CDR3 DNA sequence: TGTGCCAGCAGCGTAGGACCGGGACAGGTGAATTCACCCCTCCACTTT. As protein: CASSVGPGQVNSPLHF.